A selection of T cell receptor beta chains follows, all from one sample in a study of early T cells in non-severe SARS-CoV-2 infection. Each CDR3 protein is one row after TCRdb ran MiXCR on the 5' RACE reads. Here the sample spans about 80,000 distinct CDR3 sequences, over 5% being singletons. Material: whole blood. Every receptor here comes from an adult who was a healthcare worker with PCR-confirmed SARS-CoV-2 infection or an uninfected control (not recorded which). The CDR3 runs from the conserved cysteine through the conserved F or W. Fields, in order: D gene, V gene, clone size, J gene, CDR3 protein, CDR3 DNA. A D gene is named only where the DNA matches it firmly. Clone size is shown for a subset of rows, as once, few, many or a class of expanded clone.

D: NA; V: TRBV5-5; size: many; J: TRBJ1-1; CDR3: CASSLDLPRGTEAFF; DNA: TGTGCCAGCAGCTTAGATTTGCCCCGGGGCACTGAAGCTTTCTTT
D: NA; V: TRBV7-2; size: few; J: TRBJ1-1; CDR3: CASSPERFGTEAFF; DNA: TGTGCCAGCAGCCCAGAGAGGTTCGGCACTGAAGCTTTCTTT
D: NA; V: TRBV11-2; size: NA; J: TRBJ1-2; CDR3: CASSFEGVGYTF; DNA: TGTGCCAGCAGCTTTGAAGGGGTCGGCTACACCTTC
D: NA; V: TRBV19; size: many; J: TRBJ2-1; CDR3: CASSVAMSQSWNEQFF; DNA: TGTGCCAGTAGTGTCGCGATGAGCCAATCGTGGAATGAGCAGTTCTTC
D: NA; V: TRBV7-2; size: few; J: TRBJ2-5; CDR3: CASSLVRGAQETQYF; DNA: TGTGCCAGCAGCTTAGTTCGGGGGGCCCAAGAGACCCAGTACTTC
D: NA; V: TRBV7-8; size: many; J: TRBJ1-3; CDR3: CASSYRALSSGNTIYF; DNA: TGTGCCAGCAGTTACAGGGCCCTCAGCTCTGGAAACACCATATATTTT
D: TRBD1; V: TRBV25-1; size: many; J: TRBJ1-6; CDR3: CASSDPTGIGSPLHF; DNA: TGTGCCAGCAGTGATCCGACAGGGATCGGCTCACCCCTCCACTTT
D: NA; V: TRBV14; size: few; J: TRBJ2-6; CDR3: CASSQGGAGANVLTF; DNA: TGTGCCAGCAGCCAAGGGGGGGCTGGGGCCAACGTCCTGACTTTC
D: NA; V: TRBV10-2; size: NA; J: TRBJ1-2; CDR3: CASSESMQARYTF; DNA: TGCGCCAGCAGTGAGTCGATGCAGGCGCGCTACACCTTC
D: NA; V: TRBV20-1; size: NA; J: TRBJ1-1; CDR3: CSAREPRTGPNTEAFF; DNA: TGCAGTGCTAGAGAACCCCGAACAGGGCCTAACACTGAAGCTTTCTTT
D: NA; V: TRBV12-3/TRBV12-4; size: NA; J: TRBJ2-3; CDR3: CASSLEGISTDTQYF; DNA: TGTGCCAGCAGTTTAGAGGGAATTAGCACAGATACGCAGTATTTT
D: NA; V: TRBV15; size: many; J: TRBJ2-3; CDR3: CATSRDPLARDTQYF; DNA: TGTGCCACCAGCAGAGATCCCCTGGCTCGCGATACGCAGTATTTT
D: TRBD1; V: TRBV5-1; size: NA; J: TRBJ2-5; CDR3: CASSLTGTAEETQYF; DNA: TGCGCCAGCAGCTTGACCGGGACAGCTGAAGAGACCCAGTACTTC
D: NA; V: TRBV7-9; size: many; J: TRBJ2-7; CDR3: CASSPFGGTYEQYF; DNA: TGTGCCAGCAGCCCGTTTGGGGGTACCTACGAGCAGTACTTC
D: TRBD1; V: TRBV2; size: few; J: TRBJ2-2; CDR3: CASSPGQGAYTGELFF; DNA: TGTGCCAGCAGTCCGGGACAGGGAGCGTACACCGGGGAGCTGTTTTTT
D: NA; V: TRBV19; size: NA; J: TRBJ2-5; CDR3: CASSRGEETQYF; DNA: TGTGCCAGTAGTAGGGGTGAAGAGACCCAGTACTTC
D: NA; V: TRBV5-1; size: few; J: TRBJ1-2; CDR3: CASSLVVGNYGYTF; DNA: TGCGCCAGCAGCTTGGTGGTGGGTAACTATGGCTACACCTTC
D: TRBD1; V: TRBV2; size: many; J: TRBJ2-3; CDR3: CASRKDRGRTDTQYF; DNA: TGTGCCAGCAGGAAGGACAGGGGGCGCACAGATACGCAGTATTTT
D: NA; V: TRBV6-6; size: few; J: TRBJ1-1; CDR3: CASSFPLPNFNSHMNTEAFF; DNA: TGTGCCAGCAGTTTCCCATTGCCCAATTTCAACAGTCATATGAACACTGAAGCTTTCTTT
D: TRBD1; V: TRBV5-6; size: many; J: TRBJ2-2; CDR3: CASSNRDRGTGELFF; DNA: TGTGCCAGCAGCAACCGGGACAGGGGCACCGGGGAGCTGTTTTTT
D: NA; V: TRBV7-8; size: NA; J: TRBJ2-2; CDR3: CASSLGSDGSCFF; DNA: NA
D: TRBD2; V: TRBV7-8; size: few; J: TRBJ2-5; CDR3: CASRMGPGRLAGGQETQYF; DNA: TGTGCCAGCAGAATGGGCCCCGGTAGACTAGCGGGGGGTCAAGAGACCCAGTACTTC
D: NA; V: TRBV2; size: many; J: TRBJ2-7; CDR3: CASSRDWYEQYF; DNA: TGTGCCAGCAGTCGAGACTGGTACGAGCAGTACTTC
D: NA; V: TRBV5-1; size: few; J: TRBJ2-3; CDR3: CASSLEENVGQNTDTQYF; DNA: TGCGCCAGCAGCTTGGAAGAGAACGTAGGACAGAACACAGATACGCAGTATTTT
D: NA; V: TRBV10-1; size: NA; J: TRBJ2-7; CDR3: CASSELGGKHTYEQYF; DNA: TGCGCCAGCAGTGAGTTAGGGGGAAAGCATACCTACGAGCAGTACTTC
D: NA; V: TRBV12-3/TRBV12-4; size: NA; J: TRBJ2-2; CDR3: CASSLRTANTGELFF; DNA: TGTGCCAGCAGTTTACGGACAGCGAACACCGGGGAGCTGTTTTTT
D: NA; V: TRBV7-9; size: NA; J: TRBJ1-5; CDR3: CATSPGPGQPLHF; DNA: TGTGCCACCTCCCCCGGGCCGGGCCAGCCCCTGCATTTT